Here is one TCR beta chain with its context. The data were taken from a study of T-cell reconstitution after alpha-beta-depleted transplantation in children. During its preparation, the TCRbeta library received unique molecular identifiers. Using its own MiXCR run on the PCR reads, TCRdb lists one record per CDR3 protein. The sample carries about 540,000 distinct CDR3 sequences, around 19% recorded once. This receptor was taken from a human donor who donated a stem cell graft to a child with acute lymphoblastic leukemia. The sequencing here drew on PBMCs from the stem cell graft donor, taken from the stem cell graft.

The CDR3 loop is CASSPGFNTGELFF. The CDR3 DNA reads TGTGCCAGCAGTCCGGGATTTAACACCGGGGAGCTGTTTTTT. The rearrangement links TRBV27 to TRBJ2-2; possible D gene TRBD2, 5 bases. V shed 5 bases and J shed 2 bases, with 9 bases lying between them. The CDR3 loop spans 14 amino acids. Germline V gene data show CDR1 as MNHEY and CDR2 as SMNVEV (reference sequence).